This T cell receptor beta chain appears in the sequencing data of a study of a mutant IDH1 vaccine in newly diagnosed glioma. Study summary: The first vaccination came 4-6 weeks after radiotherapy alone, or with temozolomide cycles. Treatment recipients were about 60% male and about 40% female, and their mean age was roughly 40 years. V12 came at week 35, V13 at week 47.

On this clone: What it binds is unknown.

Clones were read by immunoSEQ multiplex PCR, and TCRdb kept only the in-frame ones, dropping some. In the table there are around 41,000 clones, 80% to 90% of which are singletons. Trimming took off 0 bases at V and 3 bases at J, with 6 bases between the two ends. Germline V gene sequence: CDR1 LNHNV, CDR2 YYDKDF (reference sequence). There are 13 residues in the CDR3. The time point was: week 35, safety follow-up. Vaccination used 300 ug of mutant IDH1 20-mer peptide per dose, with topical imiquimod. The sequence was collected from a man aged 40-55 years with glioma. The input for sequencing was PBMCs, taken from a glioma patient whose treatment included an IDH1 peptide vaccine. The J gene is TRBJ2-7, the V gene TRBV15; D is possibly TRBD2 (6 bases). CDR3 in DNA: TGTGCCACCAGCAGAGACGGGGGCTACGAGCAGTACTTC. Amino acid sequence: CATSRDGGYEQYF.